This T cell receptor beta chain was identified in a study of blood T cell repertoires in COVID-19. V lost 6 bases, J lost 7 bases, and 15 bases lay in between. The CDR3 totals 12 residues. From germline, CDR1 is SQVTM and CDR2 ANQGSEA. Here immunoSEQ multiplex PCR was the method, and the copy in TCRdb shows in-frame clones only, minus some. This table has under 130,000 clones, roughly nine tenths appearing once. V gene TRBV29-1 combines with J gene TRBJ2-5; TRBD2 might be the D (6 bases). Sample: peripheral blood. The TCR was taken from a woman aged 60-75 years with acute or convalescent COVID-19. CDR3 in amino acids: CSVRRGLATQYF. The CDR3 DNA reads TGCAGCGTACGGCGGGGACTGGCGACCCAGTACTTC.